This T cell receptor (beta chain) was found in a study of vaccination effects on CD4 cells after COVID-19. Study context: After the second dose, samples were taken at median day 72. Study findings and constraints: A shortage of convalescent patients and an absence of early post-infection timepoints characterized the study. Cross-reactivity with common cold coronaviruses was shown by only 1 of 255 vaccine-induced clones in healthy vaccinees.

CD4+ T cells were isolated after less than 13 days of culture. Participants got two doses of BNT162b2 or mRNA-1273 vaccine. Cells had half their medium changed to IL-2 medium on days 3 and 7. CDR3 length: 16 amino acids. From germline, CDR1 is WSHSY and CDR2 SAAADI. V lost 3 bases to trimming and J lost 1 base, with 15 bases between them. Here immunoSEQ multiplex PCR was the method, and the copy in TCRdb shows in-frame clones only, minus some. The sample records some 66,000 clones, over 75% being singletons. On this clone: Antigen unknown.

The chain employs TRBV10-2 and TRBJ1-2; D gene ambiguous. The source was CD4+ T cells from PBMCs cultured without peptide, collected after COVID-19 vaccination. This receptor was obtained from a human donor who received a COVID-19 vaccine. The CDR3 sequence: CASSDSYRGINYGYTF. The CDR3 coding sequence is TGCGCCAGCAGTGATTCTTACCGGGGAATTAACTATGGCTACACCTTC.